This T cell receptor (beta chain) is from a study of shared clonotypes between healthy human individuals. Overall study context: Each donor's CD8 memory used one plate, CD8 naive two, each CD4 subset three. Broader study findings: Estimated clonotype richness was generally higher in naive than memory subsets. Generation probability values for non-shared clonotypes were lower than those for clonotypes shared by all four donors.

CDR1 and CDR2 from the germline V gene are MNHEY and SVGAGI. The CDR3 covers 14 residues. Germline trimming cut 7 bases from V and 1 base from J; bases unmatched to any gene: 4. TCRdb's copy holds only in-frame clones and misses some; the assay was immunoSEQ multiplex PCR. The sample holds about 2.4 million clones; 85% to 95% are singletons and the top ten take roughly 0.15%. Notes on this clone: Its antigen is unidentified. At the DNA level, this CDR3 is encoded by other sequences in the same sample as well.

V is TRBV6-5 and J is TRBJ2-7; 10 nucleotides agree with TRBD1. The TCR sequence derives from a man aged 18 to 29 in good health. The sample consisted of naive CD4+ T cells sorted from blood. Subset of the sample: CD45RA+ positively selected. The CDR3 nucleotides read TGTGCCAGCACCAGGACAGGGGGGTCCTACGAGCAGTACTTC. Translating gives CASTRTGGSYEQYF.